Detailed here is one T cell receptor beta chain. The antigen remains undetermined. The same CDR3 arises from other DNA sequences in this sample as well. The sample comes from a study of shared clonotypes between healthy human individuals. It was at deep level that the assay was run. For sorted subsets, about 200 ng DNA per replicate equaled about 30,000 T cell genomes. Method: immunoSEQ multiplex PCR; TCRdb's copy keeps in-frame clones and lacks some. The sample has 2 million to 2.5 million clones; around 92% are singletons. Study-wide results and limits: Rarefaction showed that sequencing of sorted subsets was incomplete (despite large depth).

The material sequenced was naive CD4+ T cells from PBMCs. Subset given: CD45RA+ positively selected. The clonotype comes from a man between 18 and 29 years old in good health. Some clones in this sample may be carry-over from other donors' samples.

CDR3 loop: CATSRGGTTGELFF. CDR3 DNA sequence: TGTGCCACCAGCAGAGGGGGGACCACCGGGGAGCTGTTTTTT. The rearrangement joins TRBV15 to TRBJ2-2; D is tentatively TRBD1 or TRBD2 (5 bases each). There are 14 residues in the CDR3. Looked up from germline, CDR1 is LNHNV and CDR2 is YYDKDF (reference sequence). Trimming stripped 1 base from V and 4 bases from J, with 7 bases between. The full variable domain, in which reference TRBV15 and TRBJ2-2 provide the parts outside the CDR3, is DAMVIQNPRYQVTQFGKPVTLSCSQTLNHNVMYWYQQKSSQAPKLLFHYYDKDFNNEADTPDNFQSRRPNTSFCFLDIRSPGLGDTAMYLCATSRGGTTGELFFGEGSRLTVL.